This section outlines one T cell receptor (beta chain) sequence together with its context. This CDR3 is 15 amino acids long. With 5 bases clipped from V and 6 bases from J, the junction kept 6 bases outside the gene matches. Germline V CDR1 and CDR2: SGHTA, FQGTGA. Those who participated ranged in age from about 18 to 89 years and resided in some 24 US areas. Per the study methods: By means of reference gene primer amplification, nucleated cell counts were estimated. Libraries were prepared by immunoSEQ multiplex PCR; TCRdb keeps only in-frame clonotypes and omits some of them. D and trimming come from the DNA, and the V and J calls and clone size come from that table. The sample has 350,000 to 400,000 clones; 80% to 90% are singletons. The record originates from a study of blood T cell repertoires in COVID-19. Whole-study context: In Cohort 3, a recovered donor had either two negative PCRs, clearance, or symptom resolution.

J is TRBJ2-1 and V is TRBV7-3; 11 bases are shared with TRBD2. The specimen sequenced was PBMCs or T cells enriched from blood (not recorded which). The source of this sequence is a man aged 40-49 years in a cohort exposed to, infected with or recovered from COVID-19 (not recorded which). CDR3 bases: TGTGCCAGCAGCACCTCCGGGACTAGCGGCAATGAGCAGTTCTTC. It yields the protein CASSTSGTSGNEQFF.